Reported below is one TCR beta chain. The junction and the germline gene differ at one end; a read error may be behind it. In TCRdb, the 5' RACE reads were re-called with MiXCR into one record per CDR3 protein. The table has about 42,000 distinct CDR3 sequences, just under 6.5% seen once. The sample comes from a study of T cells after yellow fever vaccination. Sequences were derived from PBMCs, either bulk or a sorted T-cell subset (CD4+, CD8+, memory, or dextramer-sorted; not recorded which), sampled 45 days after the yellow fever booster vaccination. The TCR comes from a man aged 25-45 years who received the YFV17D yellow fever vaccine.

CDR3 in amino acids: CCARDSASGNIKNIQYF. The CDR3 nucleotides are TGCTGTGCTAGAGATTCCGCCAGCGGGAACATTAAAAACATTCAGTACTTC. V is TRBV20-1 and J is TRBJ2-4; TRBD2 matches 7 bases. Germline V lookup: CDR1 DFQATT, CDR2 SNEGSKA (reference sequence). The CDR3 is made up of 17 amino acids.